A selection of T cell receptor beta chains follows, all from one sample in a study of T-cell reconstitution after alpha-beta-depleted transplantation in children. A single record per CDR3 protein comes from TCRdb applying MiXCR to the PCR reads. This table holds 150,000 to 200,000 distinct CDR3 sequences, over 8.5% found once. Specimen: PBMCs, collected before TCRalphabeta/CD19-depleted stem cell transplant. The source of these receptors is a boy between 2 and 10 years old with acute myeloid leukemia, due to receive a stem cell transplant. The CDR3 runs from the conserved cysteine through the conserved F or W. D genes are given only for firm matches. Clone size is stated in some rows and not others, as once, few, many or a class when expanded.

d_call,clone_size,v_call,j_call,cdr3_nt,cdr3_aa
TRBD2,many,TRBV5-1,TRBJ2-1,TGCGCCAGCAGCCTCACGACTAGCGGGGGTTACAATGAGCAGTTCTTC,CASSLTTSGGYNEQFF
.,many,TRBV20-1,TRBJ1-6,TGCAGTGCTAGTGAAAGGGGAAATTCACCCCTCCACTTT,CSASERGNSPLHF
TRBD1,many,TRBV5-1,TRBJ2-5,TGCGCCAGCAGCTTGGACGGGGCAGGGGGCTTAAAGACCCAGTACTTC,CASSLDGAGGLKTQYF
TRBD2,many,TRBV2,TRBJ2-2,TGTGCCAGCAGAGGACTAGCGGGATCGAGAACCGGGGAGCTGTTTTTT,CASRGLAGSRTGELFF
.,many,TRBV21-1,TRBJ2-1,TGTGCCAGCAGCAAATTCCCCTTTGACAATGAGCAGTTCTTC,CASSKFPFDNEQFF
.,many,TRBV18,TRBJ1-1,TGTGCCAGCTCACCGGAAACCACGAACACTGAAGCTTTCTTT,CASSPETTNTEAFF
.,many,TRBV6-1,TRBJ1-1,TGTGCCAGCACATGGGGGGGGGCACACACTGAAGCTTTCTTT,CASTWGGAHTEAFF
.,.,TRBV5-4,TRBJ2-3,TGTGCCAGCAGCCCCGATTTGGACGCAGATACGCAGTATTTT,CASSPDLDADTQYF
.,many,TRBV20-1,TRBJ2-2,TGCAGTGCTCGACTAGGACAGAACACCGGGGAGCTGTTTTTT,CSARLGQNTGELFF
TRBD2,.,TRBV3-1,TRBJ2-5,TGTGCCAGCTGCCCCACTAGCGGGAAGGTGGTCGGCCAAGAGACCCAGTACTTC,CASCPTSGKVVGQETQYF
.,many,TRBV20-1,TRBJ1-4,TGCAGTGCCGTCAAACTAGGTGAAAAACTGTTTTTT,CSAVKLGEKLFF
TRBD1,many,TRBV6-1,TRBJ2-1,TGTGCCAGCTGGACAGGGGATAGCAATGAGCAGTTCTTC,CASWTGDSNEQFF
TRBD2,many,TRBV7-9,TRBJ2-3,TGTGCCAGCAGCTTAACGCGGGAGCGCACAGATACGCAGTATTTT,CASSLTRERTDTQYF
.,few,TRBV7-9,TRBJ2-5,TGTGCCATCAGCCCCGGACTGCCCAGCAACCAAGAGACCCAGTACTTC,CAISPGLPSNQETQYF
.,few,TRBV20-1,TRBJ2-3,TGCAGTGCTAGAGCCCCCTCAGGCGGATCCACACATACGCAGTATTTT,CSARAPSGGSTHTQYF
.,few,TRBV27,TRBJ1-2,TGTGCCAGCAGCCAGACATCTAACTATGGCTACCCCTTC,CASSQTSNYGYPF
TRBD1,many,TRBV28,TRBJ2-7,TGTGCCAGCGGACTCAGGGGGCGCCGCGAGCAGTACTTC,CASGLRGRREQYF
.,many,TRBV19,TRBJ2-1,TGTGCCAGTAGTGTATGGACTAACTACAATGAGCAGTTCTTC,CASSVWTNYNEQFF
.,many,TRBV9,TRBJ2-1,TGTGCCAGCAGCGAGAGGGACTCCCCCTACAATGAGCAGTTCTTC,CASSERDSPYNEQFF
TRBD2,.,TRBV20-1,TRBJ2-7,TGCAGTGCTGCCGGGACTAGCTCCTACGAGCAGTACTTC,CSAAGTSSYEQYF
.,many,TRBV4-1,TRBJ2-7,TGCGCCAGCAGCCTCCTGCCCAGGGTGAGGGAGCAGTACTTC,CASSLLPRVREQYF
.,many,TRBV20-1,TRBJ1-5,TGCAGTGCTACGGATAATGTGGATGGTCAGCCCCAGCATTTT,CSATDNVDGQPQHF
.,many,TRBV20-1,TRBJ1-1,TGCAGTGCTAACCTGAGGGGGTATTCTGAAGCTTTCTTT,CSANLRGYSEAFF
.,many,TRBV20-1,TRBJ1-2,TGCAGTGCTAGGGATCCAGGGCTGGGTGGCTACACCTTC,CSARDPGLGGYTF
.,many,TRBV5-1,TRBJ2-3,TGCGCCAGCTGCACCGGGGGCACAGATACGCAGTATTTT,CASCTGGTDTQYF
.,.,TRBV3-1,TRBJ2-2,TGTGCCACCTGCCAATCGCCTTTAGGCACCGGGGAGCTGTTTTTT,CATCQSPLGTGELFF
TRBD1,.,TRBV6-5,TRBJ1-3,TGTGCCAGCAGTTACTCAGGGACAGGATCATTCTCTGGAAACACCATATATTTT,CASSYSGTGSFSGNTIYF
.,many,TRBV2,TRBJ1-5,TGTGCCAGCAGTCTCCCAGGCTATCATCAGCCCCAGCATTTT,CASSLPGYHQPQHF
.,many,TRBV27,TRBJ2-1,TGTGCCAGCAGTGGACGATCTTGGAATGAGCAGTTCTTC,CASSGRSWNEQFF
.,few,TRBV7-9,TRBJ2-2,TGTGCCAGCAGCTTAGGGGCTCCCCTCACCGGGGAGCTGTTTTTT,CASSLGAPLTGELFF
TRBD2,many,TRBV4-2,TRBJ2-3,TGTGCCAGCAGCCCGGGGGAGGGGTTTTTGGGCACAGATACGCAGTATTTT,CASSPGEGFLGTDTQYF
.,many,TRBV5-5,TRBJ1-2,TGTGCCAGCAGCTTGACCGGGGGCAGGCGGGCCTATGGCTACACCTTC,CASSLTGGRRAYGYTF